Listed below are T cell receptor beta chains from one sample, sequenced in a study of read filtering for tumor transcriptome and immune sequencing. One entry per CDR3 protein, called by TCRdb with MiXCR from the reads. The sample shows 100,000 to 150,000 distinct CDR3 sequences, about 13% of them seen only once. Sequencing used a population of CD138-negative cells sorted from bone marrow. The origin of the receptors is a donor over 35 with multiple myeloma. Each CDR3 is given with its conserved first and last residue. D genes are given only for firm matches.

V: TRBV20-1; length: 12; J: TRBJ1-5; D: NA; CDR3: CSAEGWDQPQHF
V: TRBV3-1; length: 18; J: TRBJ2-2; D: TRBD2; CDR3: CASSLRAGSPPNTGELFF
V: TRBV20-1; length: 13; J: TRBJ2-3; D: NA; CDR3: CSATGDSTDTQYF
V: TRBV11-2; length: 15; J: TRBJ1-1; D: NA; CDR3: CASSLFDFVNTEAFF
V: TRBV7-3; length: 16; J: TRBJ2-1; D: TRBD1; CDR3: CASSVRQTGLRNEQFF
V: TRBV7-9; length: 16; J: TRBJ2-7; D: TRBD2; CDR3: CASSFSSLSGRYEQYF
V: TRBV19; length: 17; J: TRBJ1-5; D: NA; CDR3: CASSIDRTDYSNQPQHF
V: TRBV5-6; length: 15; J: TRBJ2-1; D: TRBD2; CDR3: CASNRLAGEGNEQFF
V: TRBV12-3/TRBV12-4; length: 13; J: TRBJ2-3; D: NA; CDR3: CASSFPDTDTQYF
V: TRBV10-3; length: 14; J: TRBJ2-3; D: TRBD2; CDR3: CAIKERGSTDTQYF
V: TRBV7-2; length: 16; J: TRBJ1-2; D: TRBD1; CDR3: CASSPPPGQGYYGYTF
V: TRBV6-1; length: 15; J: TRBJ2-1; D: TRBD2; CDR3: CASSEMAGGKNEQFF
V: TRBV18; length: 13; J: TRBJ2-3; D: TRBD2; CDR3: CASSPQLADTQYF
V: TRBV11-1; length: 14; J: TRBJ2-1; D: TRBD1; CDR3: CASRRDSIYNEQFF
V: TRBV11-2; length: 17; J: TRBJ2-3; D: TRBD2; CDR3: CASSLTTSGSRRDTQYF
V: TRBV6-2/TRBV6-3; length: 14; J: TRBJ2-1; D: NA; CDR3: CASSYFSGVNEQFF
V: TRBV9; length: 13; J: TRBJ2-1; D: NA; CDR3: CASSPGTPSEQFF
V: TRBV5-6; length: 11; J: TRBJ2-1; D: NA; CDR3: CASSSGREQFF
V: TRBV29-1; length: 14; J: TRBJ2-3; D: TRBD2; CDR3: CSVVIAGITDTQYF
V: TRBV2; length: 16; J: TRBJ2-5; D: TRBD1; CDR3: CASSDTRTGDQETQYF
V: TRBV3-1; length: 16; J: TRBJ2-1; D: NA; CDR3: CASSQDRLAVYNEQFF
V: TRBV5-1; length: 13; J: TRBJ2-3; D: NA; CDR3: CASSSSSTDTQYF
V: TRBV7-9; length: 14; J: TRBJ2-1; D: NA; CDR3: CASSLGGARNEQFF
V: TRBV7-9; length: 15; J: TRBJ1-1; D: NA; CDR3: CASSLDGGPNTEAFF
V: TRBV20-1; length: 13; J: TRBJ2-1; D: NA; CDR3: CSAMLTAENEQFF
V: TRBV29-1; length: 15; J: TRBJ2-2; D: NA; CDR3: CSAQRGIANTGELFF
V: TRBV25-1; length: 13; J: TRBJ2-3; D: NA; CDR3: CASTNFRTDTQYF
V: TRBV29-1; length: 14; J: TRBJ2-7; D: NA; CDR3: CSVECGERTYEQYF
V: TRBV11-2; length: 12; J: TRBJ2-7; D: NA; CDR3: CASSLGGNEQYF
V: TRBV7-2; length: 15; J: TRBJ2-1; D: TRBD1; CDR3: CASCMGQGALREQSF
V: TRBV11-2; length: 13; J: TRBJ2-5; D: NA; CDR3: CASSRDLQETQYF
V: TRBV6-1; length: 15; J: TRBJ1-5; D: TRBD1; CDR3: CSTSGTGDGNQPQHF
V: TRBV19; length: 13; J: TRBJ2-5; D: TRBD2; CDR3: CASSIGLAETQYF
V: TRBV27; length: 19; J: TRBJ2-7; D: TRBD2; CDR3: CASSEDPLLAGGSSYEQYF
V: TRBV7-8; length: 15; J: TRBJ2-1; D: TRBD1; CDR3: CASSLQGANYNEQFF
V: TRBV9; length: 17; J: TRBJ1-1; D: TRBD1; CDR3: CASSVGGAGGFDTEAFF
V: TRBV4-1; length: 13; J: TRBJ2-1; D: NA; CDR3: CASSQVVYNEQFF